This paragraph covers one T cell receptor beta chain sequence. This entry belongs to a study of blood T cell repertoires in COVID-19. Study in general: Spain, Italy and the United States supplied samples that represented acute and convalescent COVID-19.

Per the original data handling: Amplification of reference gene primers provided the estimated nucleated cell counts. Repertoires were generated with immunoSEQ multiplex PCR, while TCRdb's copy carries only in-frame clones and drops some. V and J calls and clone size are those listed in that table; D and trimming were worked out from the DNA. The sample includes 400,000 or so clones, roughly nine tenths of them seen just once. Participants, about 18 to 95 years old, spanned about two dozen US areas. Cohort placement rested on clinical history that participants reported themselves. Germline CDR1 and CDR2: MGHRA and YSYEKL. This CDR3 has 16 residues. V shed 1 base, J shed 1 base, and the junction held 2 bases outside the gene matches.

The J gene is TRBJ2-1, the V gene TRBV4-1, with 9 bases identical to TRBD1. The receptor's source is a man aged 30 to 39 who had recovered from COVID-19. Sequencing input: PBMCs or T cells enriched from blood (not recorded which). CDR3 sequence (DNA): TGCGCCAGCAGCCAAGGGACAGGGGTGTCCTACAATGAGCAGTTCTTC. Its translation is CASSQGTGVSYNEQFF.